A single sample is the source of the 32 T cell receptor beta chains below, sequenced in a study of CD8+CD57+ T cells in acquired aplastic anemia. CDR3 and TCR beta VDJ profiling relied on a genomic DNA template. TCRdb called the reads again in MiXCR, with one record for every CDR3 protein. In the table there are some 47,000 distinct CDR3 sequences, 70% to 80% of which are singletons. Sequenced sample: sorted CD4+, CD8+, or CD8+CD57+ T cells (not recorded which) from PBMCs. The receptors originated from a human donor in good health, serving as a control.

This chain connects TRBV10-2 to TRBJ1-6; TRBD1 agrees at 10 bases. Germline V CDR1 and CDR2: WSHSY, SAAADI. The CDR3 is 12 amino acids. V trimming: 8 bases; J trimming: 11 bases; junction bases outside the gene matches: 3. This CDR3 reads CASRTGGTPLHF. The CDR3 bases are TGCGCCAGCCGGACAGGGGGTACACCCCTCCACTTT.

The J gene is TRBJ1-1, the V gene TRBV20-1; no reliable D call. Germline V gene lookup returns CDR1 DFQATT and CDR2 SNEGSKA (reference sequence). The CDR3 length is 14 residues. V gave up 2 bases and J gave up 4 bases, with 14 bases separating them. CDR3 coding DNA: TGCAGTGCTAGACGCCACTCAACGCCCACTGAAGCTTTCTTT. This sequence encodes CSARRHSTPTEAFF.

V gene TRBV9 combines with J gene TRBJ2-7; D not certain. The V end was cut by 6 bases, the J end by 4 bases, with 5 bases between. This CDR3 is 10 amino acids long. From germline, CDR1 is SGDLS and CDR2 YYNGEE. CDR3 sequence (DNA): TGTGCCAGCACTCATTACGAGCAGTACTTC. Translated, it gives CASTHYEQYF.

The gene calls are TRBV5-1 and TRBJ2-6; D gene uncertain. The CDR3 extends over 12 amino acids. Germline CDR1 reads SGHRS; CDR2 reads YFSETQ. The ends were cut back, 4 bases at V and 3 bases at J, with 2 bases in the middle. The CDR3 here is CASSGGANVLTF. The CDR3 DNA reads as TGCGCCAGCAGCGGTGGGGCCAACGTCCTGACTTTC.

The chain joins TRBV29-1 to TRBJ1-1, with TRBD1 identical over 10 bases. The CDR3 spans 16 residues. The V and J ends lost 3 bases and 3 bases, in that order; junction bases with no gene match: 10. Germline values: CDR1 SQVTM, CDR2 ANQGSEA. The CDR3 nucleotides are TGCAGCGTTGAGGGTTCCGGCGGGACAGGGGACACTGAAGCTTTCTTT. Protein: CSVEGSGGTGDTEAFF.

The gene calls are TRBV24-1 and TRBJ2-7, with D perhaps matching TRBD1 (6 bases). CDR3 length: 14 amino acids. The V gene's germline CDR1 is KGHDR and CDR2 SFDVKD. V lost 11 bases and J lost 1, with 17 bases in between. This CDR3 is CASSPSDSSYEQYF. CDR3 bases: TGTGCCAGCAGCCCCTCGGACAGTTCCTACGAGCAGTACTTC.

The rearrangement uses TRBV19 and TRBJ2-3; 11 nucleotides match TRBD2. CDR1 LNHDA and CDR2 SQIVND come from the germline V gene (reference sequence). The CDR3 runs to 15 residues. With V trimmed by 9 bases and J by 2 bases, 7 bases remained unmatched. CDR3 sequence (DNA): TGTGCCAGCGGGGGACTAGCGGACGCCACAGATACGCAGTATTTT. Translated: CASGGLADATDTQYF.

This clonotype was recorded a few times. The CDR3: CATSKWEAGGGETQYF. The CDR3 DNA sequence: TGTGCCACCAGCAAGTGGGAAGCGGGGGGCGGGGAGACCCAGTACTTC. J is TRBJ2-5 and V is TRBV15; 9 nucleotides align to TRBD2. Per the germline V gene, CDR1 is LNHNV and CDR2 is YYDKDF (reference sequence). V shed 4 bases and J 5 bases; nucleotides not matched to a gene: 11. The CDR3 sequence is 16 residues long.

The gene calls are TRBV7-6 and TRBJ1-3, with D maybe TRBD1 (5 bases). The ends were cut back, 5 bases at V and 2 bases at J, with 19 bases in the middle. Germline loops: CDR1 SGHVS, CDR2 FNYEAQ. This CDR3 is built from 17 residues. The CDR3 reads CASSLTQGALPGNTIYF. The CDR3 DNA follows: TGTGCCAGCAGCCTAACCCAGGGAGCTCTCCCTGGAAACACCATATATTTT.

The chain is built from TRBV24-1 and TRBJ2-1; 9 nucleotides line up with TRBD2. The CDR3 is 15 residues long. With 6 bases clipped from V and 5 bases from J, the junction kept 7 bases outside the gene matches. In germline, CDR1 is KGHDR, CDR2 SFDVKD. The CDR3 sequence is CATSSPSGVDNEQFF. The DNA for the CDR3 is TGTGCCACCAGTAGTCCTAGCGGGGTAGACAATGAGCAGTTCTTC.

The chain links TRBV7-9 to TRBJ1-5, with D uncertain. Germline V lookup: CDR1 SEHNR, CDR2 FQNEAQ (reference sequence). The CDR3 spans 19 residues. V lost 0 bases, J lost 0 bases, and 18 bases lay in between. CDR3 nucleotides: TGTGCCAGCAGCTTAGCCCCTCCTCGACATGACCCTAGCAATCAGCCCCAGCATTTT. This gives the protein CASSLAPPRHDPSNQPQHF.

The V and J genes are TRBV2 and TRBJ2-5, with a possible D match to TRBD2 (5 bases). Germline V lookup: CDR1 SNHLY, CDR2 FYNNEI. Trimming took off 1 base at V and 14 bases at J, with 14 bases between the two ends. The CDR3 contains 12 residues. CDR3 sequence reads: CASSEEALVYYF. The CDR3 nucleotides are TGTGCCAGCAGTGAAGAAGCACTAGTCTATTACTTC.

This clonotype was found a few times. The gene calls are TRBV29-1 and TRBJ2-3, with D possibly TRBD2 on 5 matching bases. There are 15 residues in the CDR3. V lost 0 bases and J 2 bases, leaving 12 bases between the germline ends. Germline V gene sequence: CDR1 SQVTM, CDR2 ANQGSEA. The CDR3 spells CSVEDLPGFTDTQYF. CDR3 nucleotides: TGCAGCGTTGAAGATCTTCCGGGGTTCACAGATACGCAGTATTTT.

The CDR3 is CSAIDNRETQETQYF. The CDR3 bases are TGCAGTGCTATCGATAACCGGGAGACTCAAGAGACCCAGTACTTC. The V and J genes are TRBV20-1 and TRBJ2-5, with D possibly TRBD2 on 6 matching bases. V shed 4 bases and J shed 2 bases, with 17 bases lying between them. This CDR3 is 15 amino acids long. Germline assignment: CDR1 DFQATT and CDR2 SNEGSKA (reference sequence).

The rearrangement uses TRBV20-1 and TRBJ2-1; perhaps D is TRBD1 or TRBD2 (6 bases each). V gave up 3 bases and J gave up 7 bases, with 16 bases separating them. Germline V gene data show CDR1 as DFQATT and CDR2 as SNEGSKA (reference sequence). The CDR3 runs 14 residues. The CDR3 sequence is CSASDGGLRNEQFF. DNA of the CDR3: TGCAGTGCTAGTGATGGGGGGCTGAGGAATGAGCAGTTCTTC.

The rearrangement uses TRBV7-8 and TRBJ2-7; D uncertain. Germline CDR1 reads SGHVS; CDR2 reads FQNEAQ. The CDR3 loop spans 13 amino acids. The V and J ends lost 1 base and 3 bases respectively, with 7 bases between them. DNA for the CDR3: TGTGCCAGCAGCTTAGGAGGCTTCTACGAGCAGTACTTC. This sequence encodes CASSLGGFYEQYF.

The J gene is TRBJ2-7, the V gene TRBV20-1; 8 nucleotides align to TRBD1. The V segment lost 4 bases and the J segment 5 bases; nucleotides outside the gene matches: 7. This CDR3 has 13 residues. Per the germline V gene, CDR1 is DFQATT and CDR2 is SNEGSKA (reference sequence). Here the CDR3 reads CSATSTGVHEQYV. The CDR3 bases are TGCAGTGCTACCTCGACAGGGGTCCACGAGCAGTACGTC.

The chain carries TRBV2 and TRBJ2-3; D is unclear. CDR1 is SNHLY, CDR2 FYNNEI, per germline. The CDR3 sequence is 15 residues long. V lost 2 bases and J 1 base, leaving 10 bases between the germline ends. Written as DNA, the CDR3 is TGTGCCAGCAGTGAAATGGCTTTAGGCACAGATACGCAGTATTTT. The encoded protein is CASSEMALGTDTQYF.

The chain has TRBV20-1 and TRBJ2-7, with 7 bases lining up with TRBD1. V lost 2 bases, J lost 5 bases, and 3 bases stayed unmatched. Germline-derived CDR1 and CDR2 are DFQATT and SNEGSKA (reference sequence). CDR3 length: 12 residues. The CDR3 DNA reads as TGCAGTGCTAGACCAGGGGGAAACGAGCAGTACTTC. Protein sequence: CSARPGGNEQYF.

This clonotype has a single count. The rearrangement joins TRBV12-3 or TRBV12-4 to TRBJ1-5; 7 bases match TRBD1. The CDR3 is made up of 12 amino acids. Losses at the gene ends were 5 bases for V and 5 bases for J; bases not matched to a gene: 0. DNA for the CDR3: TGTGCCAGCAGTGACAGGGATCAGCCCCAGCATTTT. This sequence encodes CASSDRDQPQHF.

The chain has TRBV10-1 and TRBJ2-2; possible D gene TRBD2, 6 bases. CDR1 WNHNN and CDR2 SYGVQD come from the germline V gene (reference sequence). This CDR3 is 15 amino acids long. The V end lost 7 bases, the J end lost 8 bases, and 20 bases lay between the germline ends. The CDR3, as DNA: TGCGCCAGCATCCTCGAAGGAGGGGCAAGTGGGGAGCTGTTTTTT. Translation: CASILEGGASGELFF.

This clonotype was detected once. Germline and junction disagree at one end, which may indicate a read error. The chain couples TRBV25-1 to TRBJ1-4; D gene unclear. There are 14 residues in the CDR3. Germline V CDR1 and CDR2: MGHDK, SYGVNS. In DNA form, the CDR3 reads TGTGCCAGCAGCTCCATCGTAACTAACGAAAAACTGTTTTTT. Amino acid sequence: CASSSIVTNEKLFF.

This clonotype was found many times. The chain recombines TRBV4-1 with TRBJ2-6; a possible D gene is TRBD1 (5 bases). Germline CDR1 MGHRA, CDR2 YSYEKL. This CDR3 spans 16 amino acids. The V gene lost 4 bases and the J gene lost 0 bases, with 10 bases spanning the gap. The DNA of the CDR3 is TGCGCCAGCAGCCCCGACAGTCACTCTGGGGCCAACGTCCTGACTTTC. This encodes CASSPDSHSGANVLTF.

The rearrangement links TRBV29-1 to TRBJ2-3; D possibly corresponds to TRBD1 (8 bases). V dropped 6 bases and J dropped 4 bases, with 17 bases sitting between them. The CDR3 runs 14 residues. In germline, CDR1 is SQVTM, CDR2 ANQGSEA. The DNA of the CDR3 is TGCAGCGTGGGAACAGGGGGGGTTTCAGATACGCAGTATTTT. This gives the protein CSVGTGGVSDTQYF.

CDR3 nucleotide sequence: TGTGCCAGTGGTCTTACCTACGAGCAGTACTTC. Amino acids: CASGLTYEQYF. The chain uses TRBV2 and TRBJ2-7, with D unclear. The CDR3 covers 11 residues. V lost 9 bases and J 2 bases, leaving 8 bases between the germline ends. Germline CDR1 SNHLY, CDR2 FYNNEI.

V gene TRBV7-6 combines with J gene TRBJ1-1; D ambiguous. CDR3 size: 13 residues. V was shortened by 7 bases and J by 2 bases, with 11 bases between the two germline ends. CDR1 is SGHVS and CDR2 is FNYEAQ in the germline V gene. CDR3 coding DNA: TGTGCCAGCAAAGCTGGGCGTAACACTGAAGCTTTCTTT. This codes for CASKAGRNTEAFF.

This clonotype ranks as medium-sized. The V gene is TRBV7-9, the J gene TRBJ2-7; TRBD1 matches at 7 bases. After removal of 5 bases from V and 0 bases from J, the junction contained 4 bases not matched to a gene. CDR1 SEHNR and CDR2 FQNEAQ come from the germline V gene (reference sequence). The CDR3 runs 14 residues. The CDR3 DNA reads as TGTGCCAGCAGCACGGGACAGAGCTCCTACGAGCAGTACTTC. It translates to CASSTGQSSYEQYF.

CDR3 loop: CASSRDQSSYNEQFF. The CDR3 coding sequence is TGCGCCAGCAGCCGGGACCAGAGCTCCTACAATGAGCAGTTCTTC. The rearrangement links TRBV10-1 to TRBJ2-1; D tentatively reads TRBD1 or TRBD2 (5 bases each). The CDR3 is 15 residues long. Germline V gives CDR1 WNHNN, CDR2 SYGVQD (reference sequence). The V gene lost 6 bases and the J gene lost 0 bases, with 12 bases spanning the gap.

This rearrangement joins TRBV29-1 to TRBJ2-5; either TRBD1 or TRBD2 may supply D (6 bases each). Germline values: CDR1 SQVTM, CDR2 ANQGSEA. The CDR3 spans 15 residues. With 2 bases removed from V and 1 base from J, the gap between germline ends came to 14 bases. CDR3 sequence: CSVEKGGGVQETQYF. For the CDR3, the DNA is TGCAGCGTTGAAAAGGGGGGCGGGGTCCAAGAGACCCAGTACTTC.

This clonotype was seen only a few times. The chain links TRBV24-1 to TRBJ2-1, with a tentative D call TRBD1 (5 bases). V shed 0 bases and J shed 3 bases, with 8 bases lying between them. This CDR3 region has 15 residues. Germline loops: CDR1 KGHDR, CDR2 SFDVKD. The CDR3 nucleotides read TGTGCCACCAGTGATTTGCGGCAGGGCTACAATGAGCAGTTCTTC. Amino acid sequence: CATSDLRQGYNEQFF.

The sample holds many counts of this clonotype. CDR3 bases: TGTGCCAGCAGGCCAGCAAATCAGCCCCAGCATTTT. This translates into CASRPANQPQHF. The V call is TRBV28, the J call TRBJ1-5; no clear D. The CDR3 consists of 12 residues. Trimming took 6 bases from V and 4 from J, leaving 7 bases between them. CDR1 and CDR2 from the germline V gene are MDHEN and SYDVKM.

This chain joins TRBV10-1 and TRBJ2-7, with D perhaps given as TRBD1 or TRBD2 (5 bases each). Germline CDR1 reads WNHNN; CDR2 reads SYGVQD (reference sequence). The CDR3 has 12 residues. Trimming left V 0 bases short and J 6 bases short, with 6 bases between. CDR3 in DNA: TGCGCCAGCAGTGAGTCTGGGGGCGAGCAGTACTTC. This translates into CASSESGGEQYF.